The 26 T cell receptor beta chains reported below all come from one sample, sequenced in a study of CD8 T cells in ankylosing spondylitis. In TCRdb, the 5' RACE reads were re-called with MiXCR into one record per CDR3 protein. The sample consists of about 90,000 distinct CDR3 sequences, 25% to 35% of them appearing once. The source material was blood, either unsorted or a sorted T cell fraction (not recorded which). These receptors came from a male donor with ankylosing spondylitis or in good health (not recorded which).

In its sample, this clonotype was seen a few times. V and J are TRBV11-2 and TRBJ2-1; D may match TRBD1 or TRBD2 (5 bases each). From germline, CDR1 is SGHAT and CDR2 FQNNGV. Trimming removed 1 base from V and 7 bases from J, with 11 bases in between. This CDR3 is 14 amino acids long. CDR3 protein: CASSLGGVGNEQFF. CDR3 sequence (DNA): TGTGCCAGCAGCTTAGGAGGGGTAGGAAATGAGCAGTTCTTC.

The J gene is TRBJ2-7, the V gene TRBV5-4, with D possibly matching TRBD2 (5 bases). The CDR3 is 15 residues long. The germline CDR1 and CDR2 sequences are SGHNT and YYREEE (reference sequence). V shed 2 bases and J shed 2 bases, with 14 bases lying between them. The CDR3: CASSLDGGAAYEQYF. As DNA, the CDR3 is TGTGCCAGCAGCTTAGATGGAGGTGCCGCCTACGAGCAGTACTTC.

The chain carries TRBV5-1 and TRBJ2-1; maybe TRBD1 (6 bases). Deletions cut 4 bases from V and 4 bases from J, with 18 bases between. CDR1 is SGHRS, CDR2 YFSETQ, per germline. The CDR3 spans 16 residues. The CDR3 protein is CASSNPTGGNYNEQFF. As DNA, the CDR3 is TGCGCCAGCAGCAACCCGACAGGTGGTAATTACAATGAGCAGTTCTTC.

This clonotype was observed a few times. This chain joins TRBV12-3 or TRBV12-4 and TRBJ2-2; no firm D call. This CDR3 contains 14 residues. Deletions cut 1 base from V and 4 bases from J, with 7 bases between. Written as DNA, the CDR3 is TGTGCCAGCAGTTTAGTAGTCGCCACCGGGGAGCTGTTTTTT. Translation gives CASSLVVATGELFF.

The chain links TRBV7-9 to TRBJ2-3; D not resolved. V was shortened by 2 bases and J by 5 bases, with 17 bases between the two germline ends. This CDR3 is built from 16 residues. CDR1 is SEHNR, CDR2 FQNEAQ, per germline (reference sequence). The CDR3 sequence is CASSLSLSASRDTQYF. CDR3 DNA: TGTGCCAGCAGCTTAAGTCTATCCGCCAGTCGAGATACGCAGTATTTT. Filled out from reference TRBV7-9 and TRBJ2-3, the complete variable domain reads DTGVSQNPRHKITKRGQNVTFRCDPISEHNRLYWYRQTLGQGPEFLTYFQNEAQLEKSRLLSDRFSAERPKGSFSTLEIQRTEQGDSAMYLCASSLSLSASRDTQYFGPGTRLTVL.

The chain couples TRBV4-1 to TRBJ2-7; 14 bases are a match to TRBD2. Trimming cost V 3 bases and J 0 bases; bases outside gene matches: 1. Germline V gene sequence: CDR1 MGHRA, CDR2 YSYEKL. CDR3 length equals 16 residues. CDR3 region: CASSQGTSGSSYEQYF. CDR3 bases: TGCGCCAGCAGCCAGGGGACTAGCGGGAGCTCCTACGAGCAGTACTTC.

V and J are TRBV20-1 and TRBJ1-5, with D possibly being TRBD1 (5 bases). Trimming removed 6 bases from V and 2 bases from J, with 14 bases in between. The CDR3 runs to 14 residues. Germline assignment: CDR1 DFQATT and CDR2 SNEGSKA (reference sequence). The CDR3 sequence: CSAMDQGGNQPQHF. CDR3 in DNA: TGCAGTGCCATGGACCAGGGCGGCAATCAGCCCCAGCATTTT.

CDR3 amino acids: CSAQGSSNQPQHF. In DNA, the CDR3 is TGCAGTGCTCAGGGCTCTAGCAATCAGCCCCAGCATTTT. The chain recombines TRBV20-1 with TRBJ1-5, with D tentatively TRBD1 (5 bases). V lost 5 bases and J lost 0, with 8 bases in between. The CDR3 is 13 residues long. Germline CDR1 and CDR2: DFQATT and SNEGSKA (reference sequence).

At least ten counts were recorded for this clonotype. The V gene is TRBV5-1, the J gene TRBJ1-6, with 7 nucleotides matching TRBD1. Germline trimming cut 0 bases from V and 7 bases from J; bases unmatched to any gene: 4. CDR3 size: 15 residues. Germline values: CDR1 SGHRS, CDR2 YFSETQ. CDR3 in amino acids: CASSLAPGGNSPLHF. CDR3 nucleotides: TGCGCCAGCAGCTTGGCCCCAGGGGGGAATTCACCCCTCCACTTT.

The sample holds a few counts of this clonotype. The chain carries TRBV7-2 and TRBJ2-3; D is ambiguous. Germline-derived CDR1 and CDR2 are SGHTA and FQGNSA. CDR3 length: 16 amino acids. V gave up 4 bases and J gave up 1 base, with 15 bases separating them. The CDR3 DNA is TGTGCCAGCAGCTCCCGGCCTCTGAGTGGCACAGATACGCAGTATTTT. As protein: CASSSRPLSGTDTQYF.

The gene calls are TRBV15 and TRBJ1-5; D is perhaps TRBD1 (6 bases). V was clipped by 5 bases and J by 3 bases, with 14 bases between them. The CDR3 spans 15 residues. Per the germline V gene, CDR1 is LNHNV and CDR2 is YYDKDF (reference sequence). The chain's CDR3 is CATSQDRNPNQPQHF. CDR3 in DNA: TGTGCCACCAGCCAAGACAGGAACCCCAATCAGCCCCAGCATTTT.

The sample holds a few counts of this clonotype. The J gene is TRBJ2-7, the V gene TRBV7-2; no firm D call. Germline V gene data show CDR1 as SGHTA and CDR2 as FQGNSA. The CDR3 consists of 14 residues. Trimming took off 0 bases at V and 0 bases at J, with 6 bases between the two ends. This CDR3 is CASSLAQFSYEQYF. As DNA, the CDR3 is TGTGCCAGCAGCTTAGCGCAATTCTCCTACGAGCAGTACTTC.

In regard to this clonotype: This may be a read error: a much more frequent sequence differs by one nucleotide. The V and J genes are TRBV28 and TRBJ1-2, with 9 bases that match TRBD1. Germline loops: CDR1 MDHEN, CDR2 SYDVKM. This CDR3 has 16 amino acids. J gave up 0 bases and V 7 bases, and 9 bases lay outside the gene matches. Written as DNA, the CDR3 is TGTGCCAGCATAGTGACAGGGGGACCAGCTAACTATGGCTACACCTTC. It yields the protein CASIVTGGPANYGYTF.

This clonotype was found a few times. The gene calls are TRBV5-1 and TRBJ2-3, with D unclear. This CDR3 comprises 14 residues. Trimming cost V 1 base and J 0 bases, with 6 bases left between them. CDR1 is SGHRS, CDR2 YFSETQ, per germline. The CDR3 nucleotides read TGCGCCAGCAGCTTGTCTGCTAGCACAGATACGCAGTATTTT. Translated: CASSLSASTDTQYF.

There are a few counts of this clonotype. The rearrangement uses TRBV19 and TRBJ1-2; 8 bases agree with TRBD1. This CDR3 has 13 amino acids. Germline CDR1 reads LNHDA; CDR2 reads SQIVND (reference sequence). V trimming: 5 bases; J trimming: 6 bases; junction bases outside the gene matches: 5. The CDR3 nucleotides are TGTGCCAGTAGTGAACAGGGGGGAGATGGCTACACCTTC. Translation gives CASSEQGGDGYTF.

This clonotype was detected a few times. The J gene is TRBJ2-2, the V gene TRBV24-1, with 7 bases identical to TRBD2. V shed 0 bases and J 4 bases; nucleotides not matched to a gene: 7. The germline gives CDR1 KGHDR, CDR2 SFDVKD. The CDR3 is made up of 17 amino acids. CDR3 region: CATSDLRTSGSTGELFF. The CDR3 DNA follows: TGTGCCACCAGTGATTTGCGGACTAGTGGCAGCACCGGGGAGCTGTTTTTT.

The rearrangement links TRBV7-9 to TRBJ1-1; possibly TRBD1 for D (6 bases). V lost 5 bases to trimming and J lost 6 bases, with 19 bases between them. Germline CDR1 SEHNR, CDR2 FQNEAQ (reference sequence). The CDR3 loop spans 15 amino acids. The CDR3 nucleotides read TGTGCCAGCAGCCCCCTCGGGGGGCGCAAGGCTGAAGCTTTCTTT. Its protein product is CASSPLGGRKAEAFF.

In this sample, this clonotype turned up a few times. The V and J genes are TRBV29-1 and TRBJ2-2; 12 positions agree with TRBD1. Germline V gene data show CDR1 as SQVTM and CDR2 as ANQGSEA. V gave up 7 bases and J gave up 7 bases; unmatched junction bases: 7. This CDR3 spans 14 amino acids. The CDR3 loop reads CSGGTGGLVGELFF. The DNA of the CDR3 is TGCAGCGGGGGGACAGGGGGCCTTGTCGGGGAGCTGTTTTTT.

V is TRBV7-9 and J is TRBJ2-2; D remains unclear. Germline V gene sequence: CDR1 SEHNR, CDR2 FQNEAQ (reference sequence). The CDR3 contains 12 residues. V lost 7 bases and J 1 base, leaving 4 bases between the germline ends. The CDR3 loop reads CASTENTGELFF. CDR3 DNA sequence: TGTGCCAGCACCGAGAACACCGGGGAGCTGTTTTTT.

The rearrangement joins TRBV5-1 to TRBJ2-1, with 8 bases matching TRBD2. The germline V gene has CDR1 SGHRS and CDR2 YFSETQ. J was trimmed by 10 bases and V by 2 bases; bases with no gene match: 14. The CDR3 spans 16 residues. The CDR3 nucleotides read TGCGCCAGCAGCTTTGTCTTAGCGGGAAACAAGGCGGAGCAGTTCTTC. Translated: CASSFVLAGNKAEQFF.

The chain carries TRBV3-1 and TRBJ1-1; possible D gene TRBD1, 5 bases. This CDR3 contains 15 residues. Germline-derived CDR1 and CDR2 are LGHDT and YNNKEL (reference sequence). Trimming removed 2 bases at V and 6 bases at J, with 16 bases between. CDR3 sequence reads: CASSQIQGAGAEAFF. The CDR3 coding sequence is TGTGCCAGCAGCCAAATTCAGGGAGCGGGGGCTGAAGCTTTCTTT.

The gene calls are TRBV5-1 and TRBJ1-3, with D perhaps TRBD1 (6 bases). The germline V gene has CDR1 SGHRS and CDR2 YFSETQ. Trimming cost V 3 bases and J 0 bases, with 10 bases left between them. CDR3 length equals 15 residues. CDR3 in DNA: TGCGCCAGCAGCTCGACAGGAAGCTCTGGAAACACCATATATTTT. Translation: CASSSTGSSGNTIYF.

This clonotype was observed a few times. This chain uses TRBV9 with TRBJ2-1, with 8 bases aligning to TRBD1. CDR3 size: 15 residues. CDR1 is SGDLS, CDR2 YYNGEE, per germline. J gave up 0 bases and V 3 bases, and 2 bases lay outside the gene matches. The CDR3 DNA reads TGTGCCAGCAGCGCCACAGGGGGCTCCTACAATGAGCAGTTCTTC. This encodes CASSATGGSYNEQFF. The whole variable domain, filled in from reference TRBV9 and TRBJ2-1, reads DSGVTQTPKHLITATGQRVTLRCSPRSGDLSVYWYQQSLDQGLQFLIQYYNGEERAKGNILERFSAQQFPDLHSELNLSSLELGDSALYFCASSATGGSYNEQFFGPGTRLTVL.

The chain joins TRBV12-3 or TRBV12-4 to TRBJ1-1; 7 bases align to TRBD1. J lost 3 bases, V lost 6 bases, and 10 bases had no gene match. The CDR3 totals 15 residues. CDR3 residues: CASRYLRGTDTEAFF. The CDR3 DNA reads TGTGCCAGCAGATACCTCAGGGGGACTGACACTGAAGCTTTCTTT.

This clonotype has a single count. The chain joins TRBV9 to TRBJ2-5; 9 positions agree with TRBD2. The J segment lost 5 bases and the V segment lost 1 base, leaving 0 bases of the junction unmatched. This CDR3 is built from 13 residues. The germline CDR1 and CDR2 sequences are SGDLS and YYNGEE. DNA of the CDR3: TGTGCCAGCAGCGTACTAGCGGGGGAGACCCAGTACTTC. Protein: CASSVLAGETQYF.

This clonotype was recorded once. J is TRBJ2-1 and V is TRBV20-1; 8 positions match TRBD2. Trimming removed 6 bases from V and 4 bases from J; junction bases left unmatched: 14. The germline V gene encodes CDR1 DFQATT and CDR2 SNEGSKA (reference sequence). This CDR3 region has 16 residues. The CDR3 region is CSARSSGSFSYNEQFF. The DNA for the CDR3 is TGCAGTGCACGATCGAGCGGGAGTTTTAGTTACAATGAGCAGTTCTTC.